The clone carrying this T cell receptor (beta chain) was detected ten times or more. The entry originates in a study of neurological immune-mediated disorders. In germline, CDR1 is MNHEY, CDR2 SVGAGI. The CDR3 runs 14 residues. The ends were cut back, 5 bases at V and 6 bases at J, with 16 bases in the middle. The healthy controls volunteered at a blood bank in Maryland, USA. From the 5' RACE reads, TCRdb called clonotypes with MiXCR, one entry per CDR3 protein. Of around 30,000 distinct CDR3 sequences in the sample, approximately 4.1% are singletons; the top ten hold roughly 25%. This rearrangement joins TRBV6-5 to TRBJ1-1; maybe TRBD1 (5 bases). Sequenced sample: CD4+ T cells from blood. This TCR was recovered from a woman aged 40 to 55 in good health. CDR3 sequence reads: CASSASGVAAEAFF. The CDR3 nucleotides are TGTGCCAGCAGTGCGTCGGGGGTGGCGGCTGAAGCTTTCTTT.